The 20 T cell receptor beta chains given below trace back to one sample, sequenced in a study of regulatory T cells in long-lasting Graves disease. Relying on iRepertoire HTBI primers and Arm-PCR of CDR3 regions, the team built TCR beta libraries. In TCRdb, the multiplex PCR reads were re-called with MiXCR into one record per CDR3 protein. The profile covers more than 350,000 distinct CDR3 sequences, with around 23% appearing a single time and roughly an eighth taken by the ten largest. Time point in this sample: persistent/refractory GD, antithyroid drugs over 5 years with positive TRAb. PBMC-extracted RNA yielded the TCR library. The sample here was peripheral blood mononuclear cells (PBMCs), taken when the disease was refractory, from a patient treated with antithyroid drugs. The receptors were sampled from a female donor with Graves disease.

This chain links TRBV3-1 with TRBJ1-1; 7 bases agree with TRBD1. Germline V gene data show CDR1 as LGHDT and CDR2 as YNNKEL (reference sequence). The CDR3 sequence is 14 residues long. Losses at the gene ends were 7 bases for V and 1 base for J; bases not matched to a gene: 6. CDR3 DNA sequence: TGTGCCAGCACCCCCAGGGGGGGGAACACTGAAGCTTTCTTT. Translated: CASTPRGGNTEAFF.

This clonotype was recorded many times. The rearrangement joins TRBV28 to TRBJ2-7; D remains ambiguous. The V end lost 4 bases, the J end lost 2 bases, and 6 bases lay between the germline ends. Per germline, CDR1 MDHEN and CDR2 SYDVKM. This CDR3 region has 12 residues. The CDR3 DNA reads TGTGCCAGCAGTTCTCTTCCCTACGAGCAGTACTTC. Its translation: CASSSLPYEQYF.

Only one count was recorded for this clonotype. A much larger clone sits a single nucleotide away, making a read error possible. The CDR3 sequence: CASSLEAGEPMETQYF. The DNA of the CDR3 is TGTGCCAGCAGCTTAGAGGCGGGAGAGCCGATGGAGACCCAGTACTTC. V is TRBV11-2 and J is TRBJ2-5; 7 nucleotides align to TRBD2. The germline CDR1 and CDR2 sequences are SGHAT and FQNNGV. This CDR3 is built from 16 residues. Losses at the gene ends were 0 bases for V and 5 bases for J; bases not matched to a gene: 9.

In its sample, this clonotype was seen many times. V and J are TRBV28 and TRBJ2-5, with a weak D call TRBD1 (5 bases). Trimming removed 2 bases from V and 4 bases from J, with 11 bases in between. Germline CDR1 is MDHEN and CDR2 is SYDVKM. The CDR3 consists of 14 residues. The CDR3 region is CASSLDLRGETQYF. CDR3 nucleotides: TGTGCCAGCAGTTTAGACTTAAGGGGAGAGACCCAGTACTTC.

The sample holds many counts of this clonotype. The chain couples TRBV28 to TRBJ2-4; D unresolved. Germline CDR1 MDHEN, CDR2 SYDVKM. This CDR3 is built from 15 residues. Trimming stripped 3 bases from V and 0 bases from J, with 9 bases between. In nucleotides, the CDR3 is TGTGCCAGCAGTTTGAACGGCGTAGCCAAAAACATTCAGTACTTC. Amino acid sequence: CASSLNGVAKNIQYF.

CDR3: CAWSALAGTNIQYF. CDR3 DNA sequence: TGTGCCTGGAGTGCACTAGCGGGGACAAACATTCAGTACTTC. This chain links TRBV30 with TRBJ2-4, with 10 nucleotides matching TRBD2. Looked up from germline, CDR1 is GTSNPN and CDR2 is SVGIG (reference sequence). The CDR3 contains 14 residues. Unmatched junction bases numbered 3, after V lost 1 base and J lost 6 bases.

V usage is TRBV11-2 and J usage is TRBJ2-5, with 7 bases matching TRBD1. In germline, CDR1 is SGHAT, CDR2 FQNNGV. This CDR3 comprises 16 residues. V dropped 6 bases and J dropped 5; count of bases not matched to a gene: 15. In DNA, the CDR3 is TGTGCCAGCAGTCTAGGAAGAGGACAGGTGGCGGAGACCCAGTACTTC. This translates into CASSLGRGQVAETQYF.

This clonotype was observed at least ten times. The CDR3 loop is CASSELWRQGGLTSNQPQHF. In DNA, the CDR3 is TGTGCCAGCAGTGAATTATGGCGTCAAGGGGGACTAACCAGCAATCAGCCCCAGCATTTT. The chain uses TRBV6-1 and TRBJ1-5, with a possible D match to TRBD1 (6 bases). V was cut by 2 bases and J by 1 base, with 24 bases left in between. Germline V gene lookup returns CDR1 MNHNS and CDR2 SASEGT. The CDR3 length is 20 residues.

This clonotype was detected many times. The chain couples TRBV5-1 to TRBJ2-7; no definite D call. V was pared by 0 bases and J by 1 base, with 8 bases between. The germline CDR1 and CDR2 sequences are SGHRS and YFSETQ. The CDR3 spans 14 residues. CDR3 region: CASSLEVGSYEQYF. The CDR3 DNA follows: TGCGCCAGCAGCTTGGAAGTAGGGTCCTACGAGCAGTACTTC.

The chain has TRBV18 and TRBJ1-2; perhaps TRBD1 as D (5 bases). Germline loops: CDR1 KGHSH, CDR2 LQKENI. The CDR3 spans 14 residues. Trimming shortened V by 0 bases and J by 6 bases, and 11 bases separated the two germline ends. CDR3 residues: CASSPPWGGDGYTF. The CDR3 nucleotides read TGTGCCAGCTCACCACCGTGGGGAGGGGATGGCTACACCTTC.

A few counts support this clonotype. Here the CDR3 DNA reads TGCAGCGTTCTCCGTGGGCTTGGCACTGAAGCTTTCTTT. Residues: CSVLRGLGTEAFF. The chain recombines TRBV29-1 with TRBJ1-1; D gene unclear. The length of the CDR3 is 13 residues. CDR1 and CDR2 (germline): SQVTM, ANQGSEA. The V end lost 5 bases, the J end lost 4 bases, and 14 bases lay between the germline ends.

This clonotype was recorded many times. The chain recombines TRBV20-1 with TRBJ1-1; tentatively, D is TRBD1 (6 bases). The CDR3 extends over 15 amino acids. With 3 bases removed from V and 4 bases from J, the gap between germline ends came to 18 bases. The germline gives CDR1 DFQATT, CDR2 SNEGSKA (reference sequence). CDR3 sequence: CSARRRDIRSTEAFF. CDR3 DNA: TGCAGTGCTAGGAGAAGGGACATTCGTAGCACTGAAGCTTTCTTT.

The CDR3 spells CASSISTGSSYEQYF. The CDR3 DNA follows: TGTGCCAGTAGTATTTCAACAGGGTCCTCCTACGAGCAGTACTTC. The rearrangement uses TRBV19 and TRBJ2-7; maybe TRBD1 (6 bases). Germline V CDR1 and CDR2: LNHDA, SQIVND (reference sequence). V was clipped by 3 bases and J by 0 bases, with 12 bases between them. The CDR3 runs to 15 residues.

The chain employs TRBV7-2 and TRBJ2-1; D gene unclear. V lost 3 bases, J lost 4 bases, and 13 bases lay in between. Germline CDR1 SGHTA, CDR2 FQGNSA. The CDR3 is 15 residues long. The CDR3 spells CASSFSGFSYNEQFF. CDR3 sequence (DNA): TGTGCCAGCAGCTTTTCGGGTTTTTCTTACAATGAGCAGTTCTTC.

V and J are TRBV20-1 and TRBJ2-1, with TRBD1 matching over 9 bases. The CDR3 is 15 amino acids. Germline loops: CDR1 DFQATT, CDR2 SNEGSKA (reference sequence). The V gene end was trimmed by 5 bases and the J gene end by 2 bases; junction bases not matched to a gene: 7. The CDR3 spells CSAPGQGATYNEQFF. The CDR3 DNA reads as TGCAGTGCTCCGGGACAGGGCGCTACCTACAATGAGCAGTTCTTC.

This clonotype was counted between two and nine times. The CDR3 protein is CASSSDTTGGETQYF. CDR3 in DNA: TGCGCCAGCAGCTCGGACACCACCGGGGGAGAGACCCAGTACTTC. The V gene is TRBV5-1, the J gene TRBJ2-5; D possibly corresponds to TRBD2 (6 bases). Trimming left V 3 bases short and J 4 bases short, with 16 bases between. The length of the CDR3 is 15 residues. Germline CDR1 is SGHRS and CDR2 is YFSETQ.

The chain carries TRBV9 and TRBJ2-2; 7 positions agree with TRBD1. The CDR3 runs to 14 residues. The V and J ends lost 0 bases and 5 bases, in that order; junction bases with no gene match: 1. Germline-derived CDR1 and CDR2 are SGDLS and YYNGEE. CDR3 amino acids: CASSVAGQTGELFF. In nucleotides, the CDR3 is TGTGCCAGCAGCGTAGCGGGACAGACCGGGGAGCTGTTTTTT.

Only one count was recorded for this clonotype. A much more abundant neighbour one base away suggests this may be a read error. CDR3 DNA sequence: TGTGCCAGCAGTTTCACTGGGACTCAGCCCCAGCATTTT. It is translated as CASSFTGTQPQHF. This sequence joins TRBV28 and TRBJ1-5; D perhaps matches TRBD1 (5 bases). V was cut by 3 bases and J by 6 bases, with 9 bases left in between. CDR1 is MDHEN, CDR2 SYDVKM, per germline. This CDR3 has 13 amino acids.

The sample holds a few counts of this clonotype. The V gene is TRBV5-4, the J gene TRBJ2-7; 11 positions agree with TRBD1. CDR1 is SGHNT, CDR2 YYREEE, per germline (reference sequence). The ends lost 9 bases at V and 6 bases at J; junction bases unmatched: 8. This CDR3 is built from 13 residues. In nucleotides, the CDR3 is TGTGCCACTGAGGGACAGGGGGTCGGCGAGCAGTACTTC. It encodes CATEGQGVGEQYF. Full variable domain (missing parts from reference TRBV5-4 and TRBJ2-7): ETGVTQSPTHLIKTRGQQVTLRCSSQSGHNTVSWYQQALGQGPQFIFQYYREEENGRGNFPPRFSGLQFPNYSSELNVNALELDDSALYLCATEGQGVGEQYFGPGTRLTVT.

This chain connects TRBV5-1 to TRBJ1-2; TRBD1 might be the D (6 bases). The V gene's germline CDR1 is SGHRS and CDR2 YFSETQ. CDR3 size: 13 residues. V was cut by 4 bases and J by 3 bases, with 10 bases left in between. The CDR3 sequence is CASSVQGYYGYTF. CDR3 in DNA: TGCGCCAGCAGCGTGCAGGGGTACTATGGCTACACCTTC.